These 32 T cell receptor beta chains were all obtained from the same sample, sequenced in a study of blood T cells in healthy people across ages. A second 7 to 11 cycle PCR used barcoded and J-beta primers. Via MiXCR, TCRdb re-called the 5' RACE reads, giving one row per CDR3 protein. This sample has 700,000 to 900,000 distinct CDR3 sequences; roughly 24% occur once, and the top ten carry about 3%. A further study also used this sample, focusing on T cells of mothers and their children.

Source material: blood. These TCRs come from a boy aged 5 to 17 in good health.

This clonotype showed up just a few times. J is TRBJ2-7 and V is TRBV5-1; TRBD1 is a possible D gene (6 bases). Germline V gives CDR1 SGHRS, CDR2 YFSETQ. V was trimmed by 4 bases and J by 0 bases, leaving 11 bases between them. The CDR3 is made up of 14 amino acids. The CDR3 region has the DNA TGCGCCAGCAGCCCGGGGACAACCTCCTACGAGCAGTACTTC. This translates into CASSPGTTSYEQYF.

This clonotype appeared a few times. This chain joins TRBV20-1 and TRBJ2-5; D might be TRBD1 or TRBD2, each matching 5 bases. This CDR3 is built from 15 residues. Germline assignment: CDR1 DFQATT and CDR2 SNEGSKA (reference sequence). Trimming removed 3 bases from V and 10 bases from J, with 24 bases in between. The CDR3 sequence is CSASRTRDLHGIQYF. In DNA form, the CDR3 reads TGCAGTGCTAGCAGAACCCGGGACCTCCATGGGATCCAGTACTTC.

This clonotype turned up a few times. The rearrangement joins TRBV2 to TRBJ2-3; 9 nucleotides align to TRBD2. The CDR3 extends over 14 amino acids. Trimming cost V 2 bases and J 6 bases; bases outside gene matches: 3. Germline lookup yields CDR1 SNHLY and CDR2 FYNNEI. The CDR3 loop reads CASSELAGPDTQYF. The CDR3 bases are TGTGCCAGCAGTGAACTAGCGGGGCCGGATACGCAGTATTTT.

This clonotype showed up just a few times. The V call is TRBV10-3, the J call TRBJ2-3, with D possibly being TRBD2 (6 bases). The germline gives CDR1 ENHRY, CDR2 SYGVKD. V lost 6 bases to trimming and J lost 5 bases, with 18 bases between them. The CDR3 is made up of 15 amino acids. Here the CDR3 DNA reads TGTGCCATCAGCGAACGATCGGGGGAAGGAGATACGCAGTATTTT. It specifies CAISERSGEGDTQYF.

The gene calls are TRBV5-1 and TRBJ2-5; 9 positions agree with TRBD2. The DNA end lines up better with TRBJ2-1; the J call may be wrong. From germline, CDR1 is SGHRS and CDR2 YFSETQ. This CDR3 region has 14 residues. Here the CDR3 reads CASSWGLAPNEQFF. In DNA form, the CDR3 reads TGCGCCAGCAGCTGGGGACTAGCACCCAATGAGCAGTTCTTC.

This chain uses TRBV5-1 with TRBJ2-3; TRBD2 aligns across 11 bases. Trimming cost V 0 bases and J 5 bases; bases outside gene matches: 2. Germline V gene lookup returns CDR1 SGHRS and CDR2 YFSETQ. This CDR3 has 15 residues. The CDR3 DNA follows: TGCGCCAGCAGCTTGGGTACTAGCGGGAGAGATACGCAGTATTTT. It encodes CASSLGTSGRDTQYF.

The rearrangement joins TRBV29-1 to TRBJ2-7; perhaps TRBD2 as D (5 bases). Trimming removed 8 bases at V and 3 bases at J, with 11 bases between. CDR3 size: 11 residues. Looked up from germline, CDR1 is SQVTM and CDR2 is ANQGSEA. CDR3 loop: CSTSRDYEQYF. CDR3 nucleotides: TGCAGCACATCCCGGGACTACGAGCAGTACTTC.

V gene TRBV10-3 combines with J gene TRBJ1-6; D uncertain. V was cut by 2 bases and J by 9 bases, with 14 bases left in between. Germline loops: CDR1 ENHRY, CDR2 SYGVKD. CDR3 length: 15 residues. CDR3 sequence (DNA): TGTGCCATCAGTGAGGGTTCCCGAAGACTTTCACCCCTCCACTTT. This encodes CAISEGSRRLSPLHF.

The chain employs TRBV20-1 and TRBJ2-7; TRBD2 is a possible D gene (5 bases). V shed 3 bases and J shed 3 bases, with 12 bases lying between them. Germline V gene sequence: CDR1 DFQATT, CDR2 SNEGSKA (reference sequence). There are 13 residues in the CDR3. The CDR3 loop reads CSASEGLHYEQYF. DNA for the CDR3: TGCAGTGCTAGCGAGGGATTACACTACGAGCAGTACTTC.

This clonotype was detected only a few times. CDR3 sequence: CASSYVGGGYGYTF. The CDR3 bases are TGTGCCAGCAGTTACGTCGGGGGTGGCTATGGCTACACCTTC. This chain joins TRBV6-5 and TRBJ1-2; a weak D match, TRBD1 (5 bases). This CDR3 has 14 amino acids. Deletions cut 2 bases from V and 4 bases from J, with 11 bases between. From germline, CDR1 is MNHEY and CDR2 SVGAGI.

This clonotype appeared a few times. This rearrangement joins TRBV12-3 or TRBV12-4 to TRBJ2-5; 10 bases align to TRBD2. V lost 5 bases, J lost 9 bases, and 15 bases stayed unmatched. There are 16 residues in the CDR3. The CDR3 loop is CASSPRTAGGHSAQYF. CDR3 sequence (DNA): TGTGCCAGCAGTCCCAGGACAGCGGGGGGGCACTCGGCCCAGTACTTC.

The genes are TRBV28 and TRBJ2-4; 8 nucleotides line up with TRBD2. J lost 7 bases, V lost 6 bases, and 8 bases had no gene match. This CDR3 comprises 14 residues. Germline CDR1 is MDHEN and CDR2 is SYDVKM. The CDR3 DNA is TGTGCCAGCAGCGGACACACGGGAGGGAACATTCAGTACTTC. This codes for CASSGHTGGNIQYF.

This clonotype showed up just a few times. The gene calls are TRBV28 and TRBJ2-3, with D tentatively TRBD2 (5 bases). Germline V gene lookup returns CDR1 MDHEN and CDR2 SYDVKM. The V end was cut by 7 bases, the J end by 4 bases, with 18 bases between. The CDR3 spans 15 residues. The CDR3: CASTPLGEIPDTQYF. For the CDR3, the DNA is TGTGCCAGCACCCCGCTCGGGGAGATACCAGATACGCAGTATTTT.

Concerning this clonotype: The junction and the germline gene differ at one end; a read error may be behind it. The chain carries TRBV20-1 and TRBJ1-2; 8 bases map to TRBD1. CDR3 size: 15 residues. Germline loops: CDR1 DFQATT, CDR2 SNEGSKA (reference sequence). The chain's CDR3 is CSAGDPQGAVYGYTF. The CDR3 bases are TGCAGTGCTGGAGACCCCCAGGGGGCGGTCTATGGCTACACCTTC.

V is TRBV7-3 and J is TRBJ2-2; D is uncertain. V lost 5 bases to trimming and J lost 1 base, with 8 bases between them. The germline V gene encodes CDR1 SGHTA and CDR2 FQGTGA. CDR3 size: 14 residues. The CDR3 region has the DNA TGTGCCAGCAGCCCCCGGTGGAACACCGGGGAGCTGTTTTTT. This codes for CASSPRWNTGELFF.

This clonotype was recorded a few times. The chain is built from TRBV13 and TRBJ2-3, with 7 bases matching TRBD2. There are 17 residues in the CDR3. The germline V gene has CDR1 PRHDT and CDR2 FYEKMQ (reference sequence). V was clipped by 0 bases and J by 10 bases; unmatched bases: 16. The CDR3 DNA reads as TGTGCCAGCAGCTTAGGCGGGTTCGGGACGGAGGGAGGGGCGCAGTATTTT. Translation gives CASSLGGFGTEGGAQYF.

The rearrangement links TRBV2 to TRBJ1-2; 9 positions agree with TRBD1. V was pared by 8 bases and J by 6 bases, with 1 base of the junction left unmatched. This CDR3 is 11 amino acids long. CDR1 and CDR2 (germline): SNHLY, FYNNEI. The CDR3 loop is CASWDRDGYTF. Written as DNA, the CDR3 is TGTGCCAGCTGGGACAGGGATGGCTACACCTTC.

The rearrangement links TRBV5-1 to TRBJ2-2; 8 positions match TRBD1. V shed 1 base, J shed 6 bases, and the junction held 5 bases outside the gene matches. The CDR3 consists of 15 residues. Germline V lookup: CDR1 SGHRS, CDR2 YFSETQ. The CDR3 DNA reads as TGCGCCAGCAGCTTGTGGACAGGGCAGGCCGGGGAGCTGTTTTTT. It is translated as CASSLWTGQAGELFF.

The chain recombines TRBV12-3 or TRBV12-4 with TRBJ2-3; D possibly uses TRBD1 or TRBD2 (5 bases each). Trimming left V 8 bases short and J 0 bases short, with 15 bases between. CDR3 length equals 15 residues. The CDR3 nucleotides are TGTGCCAGCTCCCCCCGGGGCCTAAGCACAGATACGCAGTATTTT. Amino acid sequence: CASSPRGLSTDTQYF.

This clonotype was counted a few times. This chain joins TRBV20-1 and TRBJ2-3; D unclear. Germline V lookup: CDR1 DFQATT, CDR2 SNEGSKA (reference sequence). The germline V and J ends were trimmed by 1 base and 4 bases, with 3 bases remaining between them. The CDR3 totals 11 residues. Written as DNA, the CDR3 is TGCAGTGCTAGAGTTCCAGATACGCAGTATTTT. Its translation is CSARVPDTQYF.

In this sample, this clonotype turned up a few times. The chain combines TRBV19 with TRBJ1-1; D call uncertain. Trimming cost V 7 bases and J 2 bases, with 11 bases left between them. CDR3 length equals 13 residues. Per the germline V gene, CDR1 is LNHDA and CDR2 is SQIVND (reference sequence). DNA of the CDR3: TGTGCCAGTAACGTTGGGGATAACACTGAAGCTTTCTTT. Translated, it gives CASNVGDNTEAFF.

This clonotype was counted a few times. V is TRBV29-1 and J is TRBJ2-3; maybe TRBD2 (6 bases). Germline CDR1 reads SQVTM; CDR2 reads ANQGSEA. Deletions cut 3 bases from V and 2 bases from J, with 12 bases between. The length of the CDR3 is 14 residues. The CDR3 sequence: CSVEAGRITDTQYF. As DNA, the CDR3 is TGCAGCGTTGAGGCGGGGCGAATCACAGATACGCAGTATTTT.

This clonotype has only a few counts. The chain links TRBV6-5 to TRBJ2-7, with D possibly being TRBD1 (6 bases). CDR3 length equals 15 residues. CDR1 is MNHEY and CDR2 is SVGAGI in the germline V gene. V shed 3 bases and J shed 2 bases, with 14 bases lying between them. The CDR3 coding sequence is TGTGCCAGCAGTTATGAGTGGGGGACAACCTACGAGCAGTACTTC. Translated, it gives CASSYEWGTTYEQYF.

This clonotype turned up a few times. The chain is built from TRBV12-3 or TRBV12-4 and TRBJ1-5; 7 bases line up with TRBD1. V lost 3 bases to trimming and J lost 2 bases; unmatched junction nucleotides: 4. The CDR3 spans 15 residues. CDR3 protein: CASSLGQLGNQPQHF. The CDR3 DNA sequence: TGTGCCAGCAGTTTGGGACAGTTAGGCAATCAGCCCCAGCATTTT.

This clonotype was seen a handful of times. This chain uses TRBV20-1 with TRBJ2-2; D uncertain. The CDR3 contains 13 residues. V gave up 0 bases and J gave up 7 bases, with 9 bases separating them. CDR1 is DFQATT and CDR2 is SNEGSKA in the germline V gene (reference sequence). In nucleotides, the CDR3 is TGCAGTGCTAGAGAGGCAGTCAGCGGGGAGCTGTTTTTT. It is translated as CSAREAVSGELFF.

V usage is TRBV9 and J usage is TRBJ2-5, with TRBD1 as a possible D gene (7 bases). CDR1 SGDLS and CDR2 YYNGEE come from the germline V gene. The CDR3 totals 15 residues. The V gene lost 4 bases and the J gene lost 2 bases, with 15 bases spanning the gap. The CDR3 spells CASSPWDSGQETQYF. CDR3 in DNA: TGTGCCAGCAGCCCCTGGGACAGCGGGCAAGAGACCCAGTACTTC.

The V gene is TRBV10-3, the J gene TRBJ2-2; D remains unclear. The CDR3 extends over 14 amino acids. Trimming removed 9 bases from V and 2 bases from J, with 13 bases in between. Germline V gene data show CDR1 as ENHRY and CDR2 as SYGVKD. The CDR3: CAISLRINTGELFF. The CDR3 bases are TGTGCCATTTCCCTAAGAATTAACACCGGGGAGCTGTTTTTT.

The chain has TRBV6-5 and TRBJ1-2; 7 bases align to TRBD1. With V trimmed by 6 bases and J by 3 bases, 7 bases remained unmatched. Germline V gene sequence: CDR1 MNHEY, CDR2 SVGAGI. There are 14 residues in the CDR3. This CDR3 reads CASRETGVDYGYTF. The CDR3 DNA reads as TGTGCCAGCAGGGAAACAGGGGTGGACTATGGCTACACCTTC.

The genes are TRBV30 and TRBJ2-7; D may be TRBD1 or TRBD2 (7 bases each). This CDR3 spans 13 amino acids. The V end was cut by 4 bases, the J end by 3 bases, with 13 bases between. Germline V gene data show CDR1 as GTSNPN and CDR2 as SVGIG (reference sequence). CDR3 in amino acids: CAWTPRGGYEQYF. In DNA form, the CDR3 reads TGTGCCTGGACCCCCAGGGGGGGCTACGAGCAGTACTTC.

At least ten counts were recorded for this clonotype. This chain uses TRBV28 with TRBJ2-7; D ambiguous. The CDR3 has 12 residues. Per germline, CDR1 MDHEN and CDR2 SYDVKM. Trimming stripped 2 bases from V and 3 bases from J, with 5 bases between. The CDR3 nucleotides read TGTGCCAGCAGTTTAACCGTCTACGAGCAGTACTTC. Protein: CASSLTVYEQYF.

This clonotype appeared a few times. This rearrangement joins TRBV7-9 to TRBJ2-3; D ambiguous. The germline V and J ends were trimmed by 1 base and 6 bases, with 17 bases remaining between them. Germline values: CDR1 SEHNR, CDR2 FQNEAQ (reference sequence). This CDR3 contains 16 residues. CDR3 amino acids: CASSLVGGAARDTQYF. DNA of the CDR3: TGTGCCAGCAGCTTAGTCGGTGGAGCTGCCCGGGATACGCAGTATTTT.

This clonotype was detected only a few times. The chain has TRBV7-4 and TRBJ2-2; weak D call: TRBD2 (5 bases). The CDR3 extends over 13 amino acids. Looked up from germline, CDR1 is SGHVT and CDR2 is SQSDAQ. V shed 4 bases and J shed 7 bases, with 10 bases lying between them. The chain's CDR3 is CASSSRAGGELFF. Written as DNA, the CDR3 is TGTGCCAGCAGCTCGAGGGCTGGCGGGGAGCTGTTTTTT.